This T cell receptor (beta chain) was identified in a study of blood T cell repertoires in COVID-19. Whole-study context: PBMCs, B-cell-depleted T cells, or T cells were the source of the cDNA or gDNA that made up the material.

The assay was immunoSEQ multiplex PCR, and TCRdb's table has in-frame clones only and misses some. The sample has around 120,000 clones, 90% seen once. Seattle participants joined during active infection and were tracked over time. The CDR3 covers 15 residues. Trimming took 1 base from V and 7 from J, leaving 16 bases between them. The germline V gene encodes CDR1 MDHEN and CDR2 SYDVKM. This TCR derives from a man aged 55 to 70 with COVID-19, enrolled during active disease. The chain recombines TRBV28 with TRBJ1-1; possible D gene TRBD1, 5 bases. The sequenced sample was peripheral blood. CDR3 nucleotides: TGTGCCAGCAGTTTATCTGGGGCAGCGAGAAGTGAAGCTTTCTTT. Translating gives CASSLSGAARSEAFF. The full variable domain, completed using reference TRBV28 and TRBJ1-1, is DVKVTQSSRYLVKRTGEKVFLECVQDMDHENMFWYRQDPGLGLRLIYFSYDVKMKEKGDIPEGYSVSREKKERFSLILESASTNQTSMYLCASSLSGAARSEAFFGQGTRLTVV.